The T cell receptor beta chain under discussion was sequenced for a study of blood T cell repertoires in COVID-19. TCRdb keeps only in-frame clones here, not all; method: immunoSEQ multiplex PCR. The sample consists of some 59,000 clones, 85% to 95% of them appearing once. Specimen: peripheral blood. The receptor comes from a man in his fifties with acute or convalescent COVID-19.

The CDR3 is CASSQRDTSYEQYF. The CDR3 DNA is TGTGCCAGCAGCCAAAGGGACACCTCCTACGAGCAGTACTTC. The rearrangement links TRBV11-3 to TRBJ2-7; D is possibly TRBD1 (6 bases). This CDR3 has 14 amino acids. CDR1 is SGHNT, CDR2 YENEEA, per germline. V was cut by 5 bases and J by 0 bases, with 11 bases left in between. The full variable domain, with the rest looked up from reference TRBV11-3 and TRBJ2-7, is EAGVVQSPRYKIIEKKQPVAFWCNPISGHNTLYWYLQNLGQGPELLIRYENEEAVDDSQLPKDRFSAERLKGVDSTLKIQPAELGDSAVYLCASSQRDTSYEQYFGPGTRLTVT.